The 9 T cell receptor beta chains below all came from one sample that was sequenced in a study of breast tumors, draining lymph nodes, adjacent tissues. Samples came from axillary lymph nodes draining the breast cancer. TCRdb ran MiXCR on the multiplex PCR reads and lists one entry per CDR3 protein. The sample lists roughly 86,000 distinct CDR3 sequences; about 21% were seen once. The specimen sequenced was axillary lymph node tissue. Receptors were obtained from a female donor with breast cancer. Some clones in this sample may be carry-over from other donors' samples.

This clonotype occurred a few times. The rearrangement uses TRBV11-3 and TRBJ2-1, with 8 bases fitting TRBD2. V was pared by 5 bases and J by 4 bases, with 19 bases of the junction left unmatched. Germline lookup yields CDR1 SGHNT and CDR2 YENEEA. CDR3 size: 19 residues. The CDR3 sequence is CASSPRGGRVLMGYNEQFF. CDR3 bases: TGTGCCAGCAGCCCCCGGGGGGGGCGCGTACTTATGGGATACAATGAGCAGTTCTTC.

In this sample, this clonotype turned up many times. Here the CDR3 DNA reads TGCGCCAGCAGCCAAGTGACCCTATCTCCCAACGAGCAGTACTTC. Its protein is CASSQVTLSPNEQYF. The V call is TRBV4-1, the J call TRBJ2-7; no clear D gene. The V gene's germline CDR1 is MGHRA and CDR2 YSYEKL. The length of the CDR3 is 15 residues. V was trimmed by 1 base and J by 5 bases, leaving 15 bases between them.

This clonotype was seen many times. The CDR3 here is CATSTSGVSGNTIYF. Here the CDR3 DNA reads TGTGCCACCAGCACCTCGGGTGTCTCTGGAAACACCATATATTTT. This chain uses TRBV15 with TRBJ1-3, with D hard to call. The germline V gene encodes CDR1 LNHNV and CDR2 YYDKDF (reference sequence). The CDR3 length is 15 residues. V was clipped by 4 bases and J by 0 bases, with 10 bases between them. Full variable domain (remainder filled in from reference TRBV15 and TRBJ1-3): DAMVIQNPRYQVTQFGKPVTLSCSQTLNHNVMYWYQQKSSQAPKLLFHYYDKDFNNEADTPDNFQSRRPNTSFCFLDIRSPGLGDTAMYLCATSTSGVSGNTIYFGEGSWLTVV.

This clonotype has at least ten counts. The chain carries TRBV7-9 and TRBJ2-3; maybe TRBD1 (5 bases). The CDR3 contains 14 residues. Trimming left V 5 bases short and J 4 bases short, with 13 bases between. Germline V lookup: CDR1 SEHNR, CDR2 FQNEAQ (reference sequence). The CDR3 loop is CASSQRGGADTQYF. CDR3 sequence (DNA): TGTGCCAGCAGCCAAAGGGGTGGTGCAGATACGCAGTATTTT.

The sample holds a few counts of this clonotype. The chain employs TRBV30 and TRBJ2-7; D perhaps matches TRBD1 (6 bases). The V end was cut by 5 bases, the J end by 2 bases, with 16 bases between. This CDR3 spans 14 amino acids. CDR1 is GTSNPN, CDR2 SVGIG, per germline (reference sequence). The CDR3 nucleotides are TGTGCCTGGGACACAGGGCTGACCACCTACGAGCAGTACTTC. Protein sequence: CAWDTGLTTYEQYF.

This clonotype has a count of ten or more. This chain links TRBV10-3 with TRBJ1-4, with D hard to call. Trimming cost V 0 bases and J 10 bases, with 9 bases left between them. Germline loops: CDR1 ENHRY, CDR2 SYGVKD. The CDR3 contains 13 residues. CDR3 in amino acids: CAISESSSRKLFF. CDR3 bases: TGTGCCATCAGTGAGTCGTCCTCTCGAAAACTGTTTTTT.

A note on this clonotype: With a much larger clone just one base away, this may be a read error. A read error is likely, as this CDR3 ends without the conserved phenylalanine or tryptophan. The gene calls are TRBV19 and TRBJ2-3, with D uncertain. The germline gives CDR1 LNHDA, CDR2 SQIVND (reference sequence). Trimming stripped 3 bases from V and 0 bases from J, with 13 bases between. The CDR3 contains 16 residues. Written as DNA, the CDR3 is TGTGCCAGTAGTATCGGTCAGAGCATTAGCACAGATACGCAGTATCTT. The encoded protein is CASSIGQSISTDTQYL.

This clonotype was seen repeatedly, ten times or more. In nucleotides, the CDR3 is TGTGCCACCAGTGAGGCTGGCTACGAGCAGTACTTC. As protein: CATSEAGYEQYF. The chain links TRBV24-1 to TRBJ2-7; no clear D gene. V was trimmed by 4 bases and J by 3 bases, leaving 6 bases between them. The CDR3 is 12 residues long. Germline V gene sequence: CDR1 KGHDR, CDR2 SFDVKD.

This clonotype was counted ten times or more. The gene calls are TRBV10-3 and TRBJ2-2; 14 positions match TRBD2. CDR1 and CDR2 (germline): ENHRY, SYGVKD. With 4 bases clipped from V and 2 bases from J, the junction kept 6 bases outside the gene matches. The CDR3 extends over 18 amino acids. The CDR3 DNA is TGTGCCATCAGTGGTTGGGGACTAGCGGGAGATAACACCGGGGAGCTGTTTTTT. Amino acid sequence: CAISGWGLAGDNTGELFF.